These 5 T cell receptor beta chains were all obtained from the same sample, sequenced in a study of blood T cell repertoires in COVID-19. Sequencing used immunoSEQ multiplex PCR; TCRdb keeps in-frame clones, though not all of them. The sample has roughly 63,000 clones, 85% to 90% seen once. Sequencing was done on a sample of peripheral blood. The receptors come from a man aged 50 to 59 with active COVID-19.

The CDR3 reads CASSEGGARGKLFF. DNA for the CDR3: TGTGCCAGCAGCGAGGGGGGGGCCAGAGGGAAACTGTTTTTT. This sequence joins TRBV5-6 and TRBJ1-4; D is possibly TRBD1 (6 bases). CDR1 is SGHDT, CDR2 YYEEEE, per germline. Trimming cost V 4 bases and J 11 bases, with 18 bases left between them. The CDR3 spans 14 residues. Full variable domain (missing parts from reference TRBV5-6 and TRBJ1-4): DAGVTQSPTHLIKTRGQQVTLRCSPKSGHDTVSWYQQALGQGPQFIFQYYEEEERQRGNFPDRFSGHQFPNYSSELNVNALLLGDSALYLCASSEGGARGKLFFGSGTQLSVL.

The CDR3 nucleotides are TGCGCCAGCAGGTCGGGGGTGGATGAAAAACTGTTTTTT. It specifies CASRSGVDEKLFF. The chain is built from TRBV5-1 and TRBJ1-4, with a tentative D call TRBD1 (5 bases). V lost 5 bases, J lost 6 bases, and 11 bases lay in between. This CDR3 is built from 13 residues. Germline-derived CDR1 and CDR2 are SGHRS and YFSETQ.

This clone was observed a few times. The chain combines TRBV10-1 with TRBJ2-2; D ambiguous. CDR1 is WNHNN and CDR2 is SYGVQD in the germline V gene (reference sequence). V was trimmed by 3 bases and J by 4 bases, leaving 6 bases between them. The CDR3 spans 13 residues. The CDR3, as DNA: TGCGCCAGCAGTGATGCAGGCACCGGGGAGCTGTTTTTT. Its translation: CASSDAGTGELFF.

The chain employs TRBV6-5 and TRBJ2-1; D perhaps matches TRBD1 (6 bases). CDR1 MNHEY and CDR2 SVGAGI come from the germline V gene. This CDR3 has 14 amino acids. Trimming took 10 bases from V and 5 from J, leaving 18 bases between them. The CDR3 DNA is TGTGCCACGGGCCGTGGACAGAAAAACAATGAGCAGTTCTTC. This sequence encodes CATGRGQKNNEQFF.

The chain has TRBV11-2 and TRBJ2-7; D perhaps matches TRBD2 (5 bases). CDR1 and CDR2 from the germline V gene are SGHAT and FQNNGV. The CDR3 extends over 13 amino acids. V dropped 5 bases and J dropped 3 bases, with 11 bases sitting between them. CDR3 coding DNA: TGTGCCAGCAGCCCGGACTTTTTCTACGAGCAGTACTTC. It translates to CASSPDFFYEQYF.